This entry lists 9 T cell receptor beta chains sequenced from one sample in a study of cytomegalovirus exposure and HLA in healthy donors. The PCR made use of 60 Vbeta and 13 Jbeta primers. Sequencing was performed with immunoSEQ multiplex PCR; in TCRdb, only in-frame clones are kept and a portion is missing. This repertoire comprises some 120,000 clones; its ten largest clones make up 3.6%. Sequencing was performed on PBMCs. Receptors were obtained from a man aged 18 to 30 in good health and CMV-seronegative.

The rearrangement joins TRBV15 to TRBJ2-7, with 8 bases aligning to TRBD1. Germline V gene lookup returns CDR1 LNHNV and CDR2 YYDKDF (reference sequence). The CDR3 consists of 16 residues. Losses at the gene ends were 1 base for V and 6 bases for J; bases not matched to a gene: 11. CDR3 DNA: TGTGCCACCAGCAGAGCGCGACAGGGGAAAGCGGCCGAGCAGTACTTC. Its protein is CATSRARQGKAAEQYF.

The rearrangement links TRBV7-9 to TRBJ1-2; the D is unclear. CDR1 is SEHNR and CDR2 is FQNEAQ in the germline V gene (reference sequence). This CDR3 comprises 15 residues. With 5 bases removed from V and 4 bases from J, the gap between germline ends came to 17 bases. CDR3 in amino acids: CASSPLDLIRYGYTF. CDR3 DNA sequence: TGTGCCAGCAGCCCCCTAGACCTAATTCGCTATGGCTACACCTTC. Based on the CDR3 plus reference TRBV7-9 and TRBJ1-2, the full variable domain is DTGVSQNPRHKITKRGQNVTFRCDPISEHNRLYWYRQTLGQGPEFLTYFQNEAQLEKSRLLSDRFSAERPKGSFSTLEIQRTEQGDSAMYLCASSPLDLIRYGYTFGSGTRLTVV.

The V and J genes are TRBV19 and TRBJ1-3; D possibly corresponds to TRBD1 (5 bases). V was clipped by 6 bases and J by 1 base, with 19 bases between them. The CDR3 totals 17 residues. From germline, CDR1 is LNHDA and CDR2 SQIVND (reference sequence). CDR3 amino acids: CASSTLVRALSGNTIYF. CDR3 DNA: TGTGCCAGTAGCACGCTAGTCAGGGCGTTGTCTGGAAACACCATATATTTT.

J is TRBJ1-1 and V is TRBV30; 12 bases fit TRBD1. V was pared by 7 bases and J by 7 bases, with 13 bases of the junction left unmatched. This CDR3 has 15 residues. CDR1 is GTSNPN and CDR2 is SVGIG in the germline V gene (reference sequence). The CDR3 DNA sequence: TGTGCCTCCCCGGGACAGGGGGCGCCCCGAAATGAAGCTTTCTTT. Amino acids: CASPGQGAPRNEAFF.

The chain employs TRBV11-2 and TRBJ2-5; 8 bases line up with TRBD1. The CDR3 totals 15 residues. V dropped 5 bases and J dropped 5; count of bases not matched to a gene: 10. Germline CDR1 SGHAT, CDR2 FQNNGV. CDR3 DNA: TGTGCCAGCAGCGGGAGACGGCAGGGGGCCGAGACCCAGTACTTC. Amino acid sequence: CASSGRRQGAETQYF.

The chain recombines TRBV19 with TRBJ2-5; the match to TRBD1 covers 10 bases. The length of the CDR3 is 15 residues. J was trimmed by 4 bases and V by 3 bases; bases with no gene match: 5. Germline CDR1 and CDR2: LNHDA and SQIVND (reference sequence). The CDR3 DNA is TGTGCCAGTAGTATGCGACAGGGGGCTGTAGAGACCCAGTACTTC. This sequence encodes CASSMRQGAVETQYF.

This sequence joins TRBV2 and TRBJ2-7; possibly TRBD2 for D (5 bases). The CDR3 consists of 12 residues. CDR1 and CDR2 (germline): SNHLY, FYNNEI. The V end lost 7 bases, the J end lost 3 bases, and 10 bases lay between the germline ends. CDR3 in amino acids: CASKNGDYEQYF. Written as DNA, the CDR3 is TGTGCCAGCAAGAACGGGGACTACGAGCAGTACTTC.

CDR3 amino acids: CASSVDRGSYISTDTQYF. The DNA of the CDR3 is TGTGCCAGCAGCGTCGACAGGGGGAGTTATATTAGCACAGATACGCAGTATTTT. The rearrangement uses TRBV2 and TRBJ2-3; 9 positions match TRBD1. The CDR3 consists of 18 residues. V was pared by 6 bases and J by 0 bases, with 13 bases of the junction left unmatched. Looked up from germline, CDR1 is SNHLY and CDR2 is FYNNEI.

The chain has TRBV25-1 and TRBJ1-4, with D perhaps matching TRBD1 (6 bases). V was clipped by 4 bases and J by 8 bases, with 20 bases between them. Germline values: CDR1 MGHDK, CDR2 SYGVNS. This CDR3 comprises 16 residues. The CDR3 sequence is CASSGNPRGRGEKLFF. DNA of the CDR3: TGTGCCAGCAGTGGCAACCCCAGGGGAAGAGGGGAAAAACTGTTTTTT.